Sequencing of this TCR beta chain was carried out in a study of T cells in Graves' hyperthyroidism and ophthalmopathy. Study in general: Peripheral blood samples were taken at initial diagnosis, prior to any treatment.

The CDR3 covers 15 residues. CDR1 and CDR2 from the germline V gene are MNHNS and SASEGT. V was clipped by 2 bases and J by 7 bases; unmatched bases: 9. The study, taken as a whole, reports: Separating ophthalmopathy from stable hyperthyroidism was achieved by a 13 V-J model. In blood, most of the thyroid clonotypes expanded above 0.001 were also present.

Regarding this clonotype: Its antigen is unknown.

The investigators amplified TCR beta CDR3 regions from RNA transcripts. HTBI primers were the set used in a first-round RT-PCR of the TCR CDR3. TCRdb redid the calling of the multiplex PCR reads with MiXCR, one entry per CDR3 protein. The sample contains a few hundred thousand distinct CDR3 sequences, more than 15% of which appear only once. The sequencing input was blood. The chain joins TRBV6-1 to TRBJ1-2, with 8 positions matching TRBD1. This receptor was taken from a woman in her 30s with Graves' ophthalmopathy. CDR3 protein: CASSEPPTGVFGYTF. CDR3 nucleotide sequence: TGTGCCAGCAGTGAACCCCCGACAGGGGTCTTTGGCTACACCTTC.